These 20 T cell receptor beta chains came from one sample sequenced in a study of T cell responses to AZD1222 COVID-19 vaccine (dated by TCRdb to the early 2020s). Taken with the paper, the label for time point translates to: baseline before first vaccination. The library came from the immunoSEQ multiplex PCR assay. What TCRdb holds here is the immuneACCESS table cut down to in-frame rearrangements. Part of the clones is not present; checked against another copy, under half of the missing clones reflect an unresolved V gene, and the others are unexplained. In all, the sample holds 85,000 to 130,000 clones, and almost 90% of those were seen once. The ten largest clonotypes hold approximately 4.7% of the sample. This specimen consisted of peripheral blood, obtained on day 0 of AZD1222 vaccination. The source is an adult in good health.

V is TRBV19 and J is TRBJ1-4; perhaps TRBD1 as D (5 bases). The CDR3 consists of 14 residues. The V gene's germline CDR1 is LNHDA and CDR2 SQIVND (reference sequence). V lost 4 bases, J lost 3 bases, and 9 bases lay in between. The CDR3, as DNA: TGTGCCAGTAGTAGGACAACAGCTAATGAAAAACTGTTTTTT. Its translation is CASSRTTANEKLFF.

This rearrangement joins TRBV4-1 to TRBJ2-2; D is unresolved. The CDR3 loop spans 17 amino acids. Trimming stripped 4 bases from V and 3 bases from J, with 18 bases between. Germline lookup yields CDR1 MGHRA and CDR2 YSYEKL. CDR3 nucleotide sequence: TGCGCCAGCAGCCCCAGATCACGTTCGAAGGACACCGGGGAGCTGTTTTTT. It codes for CASSPRSRSKDTGELFF.

The rearrangement links TRBV5-6 to TRBJ1-5; D uncertain. Germline CDR1 reads SGHDT; CDR2 reads YYEEEE. This CDR3 spans 14 amino acids. V lost 2 bases, J lost 6 bases, and 12 bases lay in between. CDR3 loop: CASSFRRYGQPQHF. The CDR3 DNA sequence: TGTGCCAGCAGCTTTAGAAGGTACGGTCAGCCCCAGCATTTT.

This clone was seen just once. The J gene is TRBJ2-2, the V gene TRBV19; D possibly corresponds to TRBD2 (5 bases). The CDR3 extends over 13 amino acids. Deletions cut 3 bases from V and 7 bases from J, with 9 bases between. Germline CDR1 reads LNHDA; CDR2 reads SQIVND (reference sequence). CDR3 loop: CASSMGSSGELFF. The CDR3 region has the DNA TGTGCCAGTAGTATGGGGAGCAGCGGGGAGCTGTTTTTT.

The rearrangement links TRBV7-8 to TRBJ1-6, with TRBD1 matching 8 bases. Germline-derived CDR1 and CDR2 are SGHVS and FQNEAQ. V shed 3 bases, J shed 13 bases, and the junction held 5 bases outside the gene matches. There are 13 residues in the CDR3. CDR3 in DNA: TGTGCCAGCAGCTTTAGCGGGACAGGTCCCCTCCACTTT. Its translation is CASSFSGTGPLHF.

The genes are TRBV19 and TRBJ2-1, with a possible D match to TRBD1 (6 bases). Germline CDR1 and CDR2: LNHDA and SQIVND (reference sequence). The CDR3 loop spans 14 amino acids. The V end was cut by 5 bases, the J end by 8 bases, with 16 bases between. The CDR3 loop reads CASSGLYRDDEQFF. The CDR3 nucleotides are TGTGCCAGTAGTGGTTTATACAGGGACGATGAGCAGTTCTTC. The whole variable domain, filled in from reference TRBV19 and TRBJ2-1, reads DGGITQSPKYLFRKEGQNVTLSCEQNLNHDAMYWYRQDPGQGLRLIYYSQIVNDFQKGDIAEGYSVSREKKESFPLTVTSAQKNPTAFYLCASSGLYRDDEQFFGPGTRLTVL.

The chain links TRBV19 to TRBJ1-2; D unclear. This CDR3 is built from 14 residues. V dropped 7 bases and J dropped 8 bases, with 20 bases sitting between them. Germline lookup yields CDR1 LNHDA and CDR2 SQIVND (reference sequence). The CDR3 spells CASKFVRGFKGYTF. The CDR3 DNA is TGTGCCAGTAAATTCGTGCGAGGGTTCAAGGGCTACACCTTC.

J is TRBJ1-6 and V is TRBV7-2, with a tentative D call TRBD1 (5 bases). V shed 7 bases and J shed 4 bases, with 14 bases lying between them. The CDR3 totals 15 residues. Germline assignment: CDR1 SGHTA and CDR2 FQGNSA. CDR3 nucleotide sequence: TGTGCCAGCACCACCGGGGGTCCATATAATTCACCCCTCCACTTT. Protein sequence: CASTTGGPYNSPLHF. Filled out from reference TRBV7-2 and TRBJ1-6, the complete variable domain reads GAGVSQSPSNKVTEKGKDVELRCDPISGHTALYWYRQSLGQGLEFLIYFQGNSAPDKSGLPSDRFSAERTGGSVSTLTIQRTQQEDSAVYLCASTTGGPYNSPLHFGNGTRLTVT.

V and J are TRBV5-1 and TRBJ1-1; D gene unclear. The CDR3 spans 14 residues. V lost 0 bases and J 1 base, leaving 7 bases between the germline ends. Germline assignment: CDR1 SGHRS and CDR2 YFSETQ. CDR3 in amino acids: CASSLETGNTEAFF. CDR3 in DNA: TGCGCCAGCAGCTTGGAGACTGGGAACACTGAAGCTTTCTTT.

This clone is a singleton in its sample. The V gene is TRBV5-4, the J gene TRBJ2-7; 10 bases match TRBD2. This CDR3 region has 16 residues. The V gene end was trimmed by 4 bases and the J gene end by 2 bases; junction bases not matched to a gene: 9. The V gene's germline CDR1 is SGHNT and CDR2 YYREEE (reference sequence). The CDR3 DNA follows: TGTGCCAGCAGCCTGGGTCGAGCGGGAGGGGCCTACGAGCAGTACTTC. It translates to CASSLGRAGGAYEQYF. Drawing the rest from reference TRBV5-4 and TRBJ2-7, the complete variable domain is ETGVTQSPTHLIKTRGQQVTLRCSSQSGHNTVSWYQQALGQGPQFIFQYYREEENGRGNFPPRFSGLQFPNYSSELNVNALELDDSALYLCASSLGRAGGAYEQYFGPGTRLTVT.

The chain uses TRBV14 and TRBJ2-1; TRBD2 agrees at 11 bases. This CDR3 comprises 18 residues. Trimming removed 4 bases from V and 3 bases from J; junction bases left unmatched: 11. Germline values: CDR1 SGHDN, CDR2 FVKESK. CDR3 residues: CASSLGRLAGGNYNEQFF. CDR3 coding DNA: TGTGCCAGCAGCCTGGGACGGTTAGCGGGAGGGAACTACAATGAGCAGTTCTTC.

The CDR3 region is CASSQAWTSGTLSSYNEQFF. In DNA form, the CDR3 reads TGTGCCAGCAGCCAAGCGTGGACTAGCGGGACCCTGAGCTCCTACAATGAGCAGTTCTTC. The V gene is TRBV4-2, the J gene TRBJ2-1; 12 bases align to TRBD2. This CDR3 has 20 residues. Germline V gene lookup returns CDR1 LGHNA and CDR2 YNFKEQ. The V gene end was trimmed by 1 base and the J gene end by 0 bases; junction bases not matched to a gene: 10.

The chain couples TRBV18 to TRBJ1-4; no definite D call. The CDR3 loop spans 14 amino acids. The germline V and J ends were trimmed by 3 bases and 7 bases, with 12 bases remaining between them. Germline V gene sequence: CDR1 KGHSH, CDR2 LQKENI. CDR3 nucleotide sequence: TGTGCCAGCTCACCCGAAACCCGAGGTGAAAAACTGTTTTTT. This gives the protein CASSPETRGEKLFF. The full variable domain, rest sourced from reference TRBV18 and TRBJ1-4, is NAGVMQNPRHLVRRRGQEARLRCSPMKGHSHVYWYRQLPEEGLKFMVYLQKENIIDESGMPKERFSAEFPKEGPSILRIQQVVRGDSAAYFCASSPETRGEKLFFGSGTQLSVL.

V is TRBV7-8 and J is TRBJ2-1; D is perhaps TRBD2 (5 bases). Deletions cut 7 bases from V and 9 bases from J, with 13 bases between. The V gene's germline CDR1 is SGHVS and CDR2 FQNEAQ. This CDR3 has 12 residues. In nucleotides, the CDR3 is TGTGCCAGCACCAACCTAGCAGGTGAGCAGTTCTTC. Protein product: CASTNLAGEQFF.

CDR3 DNA sequence: TGTGCCAGCAGCGTCCGACAGGGGGCTGGGGAGACCCAGTACTTC. It encodes CASSVRQGAGETQYF. This chain links TRBV6-2 or TRBV6-3 with TRBJ2-5; 10 positions agree with TRBD1. The CDR3 runs 15 residues. Germline V gene sequence: CDR1 MNHEY, CDR2 SVGEGT. Unmatched junction bases numbered 9, after V lost 6 bases and J lost 5 bases.

CDR3 nucleotides: TGCGCCAGCAGCTTGGTAAGAGCGGGAGGCACCACAGATACGCAGTATTTT. Translated: CASSLVRAGGTTDTQYF. The chain uses TRBV5-1 and TRBJ2-3; 9 positions match TRBD2. The V and J ends lost 0 bases and 2 bases, in that order; junction bases with no gene match: 7. This CDR3 region has 17 residues. Germline CDR1 and CDR2: SGHRS and YFSETQ.

The gene calls are TRBV7-2 and TRBJ1-2; D is perhaps TRBD1 (6 bases). Germline V gene lookup returns CDR1 SGHTA and CDR2 FQGNSA. Trimming cost V 3 bases and J 8 bases, with 22 bases left between them. The CDR3 has 16 residues. The CDR3 region has the DNA TGTGCCAGCAGCTTGGACGGGAGTGGGGGGCTTCAGGGCTACACCTTC. Its translation is CASSLDGSGGLQGYTF.

The chain links TRBV19 to TRBJ1-1; TRBD1 agrees at 9 bases. The CDR3 is 13 residues long. Germline CDR1 LNHDA, CDR2 SQIVND (reference sequence). V gave up 5 bases and J gave up 6 bases; unmatched junction bases: 4. The CDR3 here is CASSATGGAEAFF. CDR3 coding DNA: TGTGCCAGTAGTGCGACAGGGGGGGCTGAAGCTTTCTTT. Complete variable domain (other parts from reference TRBV19 and TRBJ1-1): DGGITQSPKYLFRKEGQNVTLSCEQNLNHDAMYWYRQDPGQGLRLIYYSQIVNDFQKGDIAEGYSVSREKKESFPLTVTSAQKNPTAFYLCASSATGGAEAFFGQGTRLTVV.

V and J are TRBV28 and TRBJ2-5; D is tentatively TRBD1 or TRBD2 (6 bases each). This CDR3 contains 13 residues. V was clipped by 7 bases and J by 9 bases, with 18 bases between them. Germline CDR1 MDHEN, CDR2 SYDVKM. CDR3 loop: CASTMGAGMAQYF. The DNA for the CDR3 is TGTGCCAGCACCATGGGGGCGGGGATGGCCCAGTACTTC.

The rearrangement links TRBV27 to TRBJ1-5; D gene uncertain. Germline CDR1 MNHEY, CDR2 SMNVEV (reference sequence). The CDR3 consists of 14 residues. Trimming shortened V by 4 bases and J by 1 base, and 8 bases separated the two germline ends. CDR3: CASSWRISNQPQHF. CDR3 DNA sequence: TGTGCCAGCAGTTGGAGGATAAGCAATCAGCCCCAGCATTTT.